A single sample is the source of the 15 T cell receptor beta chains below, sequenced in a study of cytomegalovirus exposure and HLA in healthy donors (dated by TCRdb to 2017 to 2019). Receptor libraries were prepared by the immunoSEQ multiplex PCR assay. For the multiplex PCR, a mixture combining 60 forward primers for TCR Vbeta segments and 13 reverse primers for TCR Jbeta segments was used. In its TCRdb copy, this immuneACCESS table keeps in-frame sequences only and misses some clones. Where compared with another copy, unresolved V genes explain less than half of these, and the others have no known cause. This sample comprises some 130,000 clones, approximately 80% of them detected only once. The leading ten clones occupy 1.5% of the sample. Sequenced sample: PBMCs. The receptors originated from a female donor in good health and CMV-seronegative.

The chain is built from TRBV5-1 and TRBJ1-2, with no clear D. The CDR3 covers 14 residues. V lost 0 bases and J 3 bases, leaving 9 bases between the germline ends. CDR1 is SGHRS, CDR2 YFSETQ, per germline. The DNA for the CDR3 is TGCGCCAGCAGCTTGGTAGGGAGGGACTATGGCTACACCTTC. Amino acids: CASSLVGRDYGYTF.

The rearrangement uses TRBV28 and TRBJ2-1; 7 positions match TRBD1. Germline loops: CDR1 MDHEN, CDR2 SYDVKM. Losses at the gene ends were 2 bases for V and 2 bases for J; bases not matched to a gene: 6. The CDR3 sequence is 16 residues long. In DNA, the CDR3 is TGTGCCAGCAGTTTAACGTCAGGGGGTGCCTACAATGAGCAGTTCTTC. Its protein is CASSLTSGGAYNEQFF.

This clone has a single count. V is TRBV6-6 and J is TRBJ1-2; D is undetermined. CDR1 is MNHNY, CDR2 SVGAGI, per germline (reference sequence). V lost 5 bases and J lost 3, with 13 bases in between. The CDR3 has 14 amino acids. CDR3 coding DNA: TGTGCCAGCAGTCTCCCGACACTTCACTATGGCTACACCTTC. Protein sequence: CASSLPTLHYGYTF.

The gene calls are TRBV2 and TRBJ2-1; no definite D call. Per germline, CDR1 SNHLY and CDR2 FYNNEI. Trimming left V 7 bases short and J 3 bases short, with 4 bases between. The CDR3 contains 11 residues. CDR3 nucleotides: TGTGCCAGCACAGACTACAATGAGCAGTTCTTC. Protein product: CASTDYNEQFF.

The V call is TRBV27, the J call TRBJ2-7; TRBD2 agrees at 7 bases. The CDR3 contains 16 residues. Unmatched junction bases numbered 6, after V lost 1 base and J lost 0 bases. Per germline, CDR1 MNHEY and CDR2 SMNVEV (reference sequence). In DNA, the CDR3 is TGTGCCAGCAGTTTATGGGGGGGAGGCACCTCCTACGAGCAGTACTTC. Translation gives CASSLWGGGTSYEQYF.

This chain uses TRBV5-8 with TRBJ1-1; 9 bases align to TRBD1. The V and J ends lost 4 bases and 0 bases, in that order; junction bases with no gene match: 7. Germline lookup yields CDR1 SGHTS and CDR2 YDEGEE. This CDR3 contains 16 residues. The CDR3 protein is CASSPRTGAMNTEAFF. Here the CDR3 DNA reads TGTGCCAGCAGCCCGCGGACAGGGGCCATGAACACTGAAGCTTTCTTT.

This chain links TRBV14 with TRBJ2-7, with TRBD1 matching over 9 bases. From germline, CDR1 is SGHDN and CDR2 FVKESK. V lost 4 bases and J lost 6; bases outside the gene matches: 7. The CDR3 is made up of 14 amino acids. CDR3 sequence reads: CASSRLGTGFEQYF. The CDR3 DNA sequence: TGTGCCAGCAGCCGCCTAGGGACAGGGTTCGAGCAGTACTTC. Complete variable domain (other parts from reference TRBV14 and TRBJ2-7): EAGVTQFPSHSVIEKGQTVTLRCDPISGHDNLYWYRRVMGKEIKFLLHFVKESKQDESGMPNNRFLAERTGGTYSTLKVQPAELEDSGVYFCASSRLGTGFEQYFGPGTRLTVT.

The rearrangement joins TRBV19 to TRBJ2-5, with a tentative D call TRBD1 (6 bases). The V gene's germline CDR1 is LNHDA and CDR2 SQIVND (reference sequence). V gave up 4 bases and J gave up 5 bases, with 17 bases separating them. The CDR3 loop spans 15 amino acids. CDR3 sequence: CASSNIQGNRETQYF. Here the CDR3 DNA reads TGTGCCAGTAGTAACATACAGGGAAATCGGGAGACCCAGTACTTC.

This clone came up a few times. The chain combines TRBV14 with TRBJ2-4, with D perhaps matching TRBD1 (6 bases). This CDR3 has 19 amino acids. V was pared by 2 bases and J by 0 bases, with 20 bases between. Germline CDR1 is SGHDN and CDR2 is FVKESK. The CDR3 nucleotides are TGTGCCAGCAGCCAACGCTCCCCGAACAGGGACATAGCCAAAAACATTCAGTACTTC. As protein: CASSQRSPNRDIAKNIQYF. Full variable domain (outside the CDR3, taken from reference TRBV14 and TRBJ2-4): EAGVTQFPSHSVIEKGQTVTLRCDPISGHDNLYWYRRVMGKEIKFLLHFVKESKQDESGMPNNRFLAERTGGTYSTLKVQPAELEDSGVYFCASSQRSPNRDIAKNIQYFGAGTRLSVL.

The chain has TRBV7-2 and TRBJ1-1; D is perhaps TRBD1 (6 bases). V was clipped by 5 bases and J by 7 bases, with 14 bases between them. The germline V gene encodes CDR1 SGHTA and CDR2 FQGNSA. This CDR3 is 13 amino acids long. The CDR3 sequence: CASSLRQAFEAFF. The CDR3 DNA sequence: TGTGCCAGCAGCCTTCGACAGGCCTTTGAAGCTTTCTTT.

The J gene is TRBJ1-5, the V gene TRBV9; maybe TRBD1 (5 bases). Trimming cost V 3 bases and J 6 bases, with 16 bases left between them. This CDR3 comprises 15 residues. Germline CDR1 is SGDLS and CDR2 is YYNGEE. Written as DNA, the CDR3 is TGTGCCAGCAGCGCGGGCGTTGGAGGGGCTCAGCCCCAGCATTTT. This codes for CASSAGVGGAQPQHF. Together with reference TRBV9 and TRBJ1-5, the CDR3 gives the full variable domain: DSGVTQTPKHLITATGQRVTLRCSPRSGDLSVYWYQQSLDQGLQFLIQYYNGEERAKGNILERFSAQQFPDLHSELNLSSLELGDSALYFCASSAGVGGAQPQHFGDGTRLSIL.

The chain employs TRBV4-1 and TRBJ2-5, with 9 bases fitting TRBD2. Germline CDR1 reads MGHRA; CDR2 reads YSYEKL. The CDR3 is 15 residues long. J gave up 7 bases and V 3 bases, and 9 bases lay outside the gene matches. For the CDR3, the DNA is TGCGCCAGCAGCCAGTCCGGACTAGCGAAAGGGACCCAGTACTTC. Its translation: CASSQSGLAKGTQYF.

The CDR3 coding sequence is TGCGCCAGCAGCTCACGGACAGGGGCGAACACTGAAGCTTTCTTT. Amino acid sequence: CASSSRTGANTEAFF. The rearrangement joins TRBV5-1 to TRBJ1-1; 9 bases line up with TRBD1. V shed 3 bases, J shed 1 base, and the junction held 4 bases outside the gene matches. Germline CDR1 is SGHRS and CDR2 is YFSETQ. CDR3 length equals 15 residues. Full variable domain (missing parts from reference TRBV5-1 and TRBJ1-1): KAGVTQTPRYLIKTRGQQVTLSCSPISGHRSVSWYQQTPGQGLQFLFEYFSETQRNKGNFPGRFSGRQFSNSRSEMNVSTLELGDSALYLCASSSRTGANTEAFFGQGTRLTVV.

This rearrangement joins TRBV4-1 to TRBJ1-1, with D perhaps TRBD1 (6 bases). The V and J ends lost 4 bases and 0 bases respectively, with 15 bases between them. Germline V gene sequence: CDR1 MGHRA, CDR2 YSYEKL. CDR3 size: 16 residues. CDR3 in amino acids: CASSPLRSGVNTEAFF. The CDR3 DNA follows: TGCGCCAGCAGCCCGCTTAGGTCAGGGGTGAACACTGAAGCTTTCTTT.

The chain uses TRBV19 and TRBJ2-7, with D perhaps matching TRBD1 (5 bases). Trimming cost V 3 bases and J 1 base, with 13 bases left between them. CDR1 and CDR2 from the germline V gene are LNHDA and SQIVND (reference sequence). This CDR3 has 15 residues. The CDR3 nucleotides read TGTGCCAGTAGTATTAAGACAGCAAATTCCTACGAGCAGTACTTC. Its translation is CASSIKTANSYEQYF. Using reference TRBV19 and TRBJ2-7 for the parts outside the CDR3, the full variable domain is DGGITQSPKYLFRKEGQNVTLSCEQNLNHDAMYWYRQDPGQGLRLIYYSQIVNDFQKGDIAEGYSVSREKKESFPLTVTSAQKNPTAFYLCASSIKTANSYEQYFGPGTRLTVT.